Listed here are 24 T cell receptor beta chains from one sample, sequenced in a study of blood T cell repertoires in COVID-19. Profiled with immunoSEQ multiplex PCR; TCRdb holds only in-frame clones, not every one. The table records 350,000 to 400,000 clones, around nine tenths of them present only once. The specimen was peripheral blood. Every receptor here comes from a woman aged 55 to 70 with COVID-19, enrolled during active disease.

This sequence joins TRBV5-4 and TRBJ1-1; D is uncertain. In germline, CDR1 is SGHNT, CDR2 YYREEE (reference sequence). V dropped 2 bases and J dropped 1 base, with 6 bases sitting between them. The CDR3 runs to 13 residues. For the CDR3, the DNA is TGTGCCAGCAGCTTTAAAGCGAACACTGAAGCTTTCTTT. Translated, it gives CASSFKANTEAFF.

CDR3 coding DNA: TGTGCCAGCGCGCAGGGGAACTATGGCTACACCTTC. It yields the protein CASAQGNYGYTF. The V gene is TRBV7-9, the J gene TRBJ1-2; tentatively, D is TRBD1 (6 bases). CDR1 and CDR2 from the germline V gene are SEHNR and FQNEAQ (reference sequence). V lost 8 bases and J 2 bases, leaving 9 bases between the germline ends. This CDR3 comprises 12 residues.

The chain joins TRBV18 to TRBJ1-3; D is unresolved. The CDR3 is 16 residues long. Germline V lookup: CDR1 KGHSH, CDR2 LQKENI. Trimming took off 2 bases at V and 0 bases at J, with 11 bases between the two ends. This chain's CDR3 is CASSPGFVGSGNTIYF. The CDR3 DNA reads TGTGCCAGCTCACCAGGTTTTGTCGGCTCTGGAAACACCATATATTTT.

In regard to this clone: Germline is not matched at one junction end, which may reflect a read error. The chain joins TRBV30 to TRBJ2-3; D perhaps matches TRBD2 (5 bases). From germline, CDR1 is GTSNPN and CDR2 SVGIG (reference sequence). The length of the CDR3 is 14 residues. CDR3 DNA: TGTACCTGGAGTACGGGGTCTCGTGCAGATACGCAGTATTTT. This encodes CTWSTGSRADTQYF.

Comment on this clone: This sample includes further DNA sequences coding for the same CDR3. The J gene is TRBJ1-2, the V gene TRBV12-3 or TRBV12-4; D is possibly TRBD1 (5 bases). This CDR3 contains 12 residues. The V end lost 2 bases, the J end lost 8 bases, and 9 bases lay between the germline ends. CDR3 sequence reads: CASSLNGGGYTF. In DNA, the CDR3 is TGTGCCAGCAGTTTAAACGGGGGGGGCTACACCTTC.

J is TRBJ2-7 and V is TRBV9, with D perhaps TRBD1 (6 bases). CDR3 length: 16 amino acids. Germline assignment: CDR1 SGDLS and CDR2 YYNGEE. V lost 0 bases and J lost 0, with 13 bases in between. DNA of the CDR3: TGTGCCAGCAGCGTAGCTAGGACAGCCAGCTCCTACGAGCAGTACTTC. Translating gives CASSVARTASSYEQYF. Variable domain in full (rest from reference TRBV9 and TRBJ2-7): DSGVTQTPKHLITATGQRVTLRCSPRSGDLSVYWYQQSLDQGLQFLIQYYNGEERAKGNILERFSAQQFPDLHSELNLSSLELGDSALYFCASSVARTASSYEQYFGPGTRLTVT.

This chain joins TRBV3-1 (or the pseudogene TRBV3-2) and TRBJ2-5; 11 positions match TRBD2. CDR3 length: 17 amino acids. CDR1 is LGHDT and CDR2 is YNNKEL in the germline V gene (reference sequence). With V trimmed by 0 bases and J by 2 bases, 5 bases remained unmatched. The CDR3: CASSQERLAGGQETQYF. In DNA, the CDR3 is TGTGCCAGCAGCCAAGAAAGGCTAGCGGGGGGACAAGAGACCCAGTACTTC.

The rearrangement uses TRBV4-3 and TRBJ1-2; a possible D gene is TRBD1 (6 bases). The CDR3 runs 14 residues. Trimming took 0 bases from V and 8 from J, leaving 13 bases between them. Germline lookup yields CDR1 LGHNA and CDR2 YSLEER. CDR3 sequence reads: CASSQDSQGSGYTF. The DNA for the CDR3 is TGCGCCAGCAGCCAAGATTCCCAGGGGAGCGGCTACACCTTC.

The gene calls are TRBV6-2 or TRBV6-3 and TRBJ2-1; 7 bases fit TRBD1. Per the germline V gene, CDR1 is MNHEY and CDR2 is SVGEGT. CDR3 size: 16 residues. Losses at the gene ends were 6 bases for V and 6 bases for J; bases not matched to a gene: 14. The CDR3: CASSQAPGGPFNEQFF. CDR3 DNA: TGTGCCAGCAGCCAAGCTCCAGGGGGTCCCTTCAATGAGCAGTTCTTC.

The CDR3 is CASSLQARSYNEQFF. The CDR3 nucleotides read TGTGCCAGCAGCCTGCAGGCCCGCTCCTACAATGAGCAGTTCTTC. V is TRBV11-2 and J is TRBJ2-1; unclear D gene. There are 15 residues in the CDR3. V shed 5 bases and J shed 0 bases, with 11 bases lying between them. CDR1 is SGHAT, CDR2 FQNNGV, per germline.

The chain has TRBV11-2 and TRBJ2-5; no clear D. This CDR3 comprises 16 residues. The V gene's germline CDR1 is SGHAT and CDR2 FQNNGV. V was shortened by 4 bases and J by 2 bases, with 17 bases between the two germline ends. The CDR3 protein is CASSSFRRLTQETQYF. CDR3 bases: TGTGCCAGCAGCTCCTTTAGAAGACTTACTCAAGAGACCCAGTACTTC.

The V and J genes are TRBV5-6 and TRBJ2-7; 9 positions agree with TRBD1. Trimming cost V 6 bases and J 3 bases; bases outside gene matches: 13. From germline, CDR1 is SGHDT and CDR2 YYEEEE. This CDR3 is built from 16 residues. The CDR3 nucleotides read TGTGCCAGCACCGAGGCCGGGACAGGGCCGATCTACGAGCAGTACTTC. Amino acids: CASTEAGTGPIYEQYF. The variable domain in full, completed from reference TRBV5-6 and TRBJ2-7, reads DAGVTQSPTHLIKTRGQQVTLRCSPKSGHDTVSWYQQALGQGPQFIFQYYEEEERQRGNFPDRFSGHQFPNYSSELNVNALLLGDSALYLCASTEAGTGPIYEQYFGPGTRLTVT.

The rearrangement links TRBV27 to TRBJ2-2; maybe TRBD2 (6 bases). This CDR3 has 15 residues. Germline CDR1 reads MNHEY; CDR2 reads SMNVEV (reference sequence). V dropped 6 bases and J dropped 7 bases, with 18 bases sitting between them. CDR3 bases: TGTGCCAGCAGCCCGGGACTCCCCTATGGCGGGGAGCTGTTTTTT. This translates into CASSPGLPYGGELFF.

This clone appeared once. V gene TRBV6-6 combines with J gene TRBJ1-2; D gene ambiguous. The CDR3 loop spans 12 amino acids. Germline lookup yields CDR1 MNHNY and CDR2 SVGAGI (reference sequence). Trimming took off 3 bases at V and 1 base at J, with 3 bases between the two ends. This CDR3 reads CASSYINYGYTF. The CDR3 DNA reads TGTGCCAGCAGTTATATTAACTATGGCTACACCTTC.

This chain links TRBV4-1 with TRBJ1-4; D is possibly TRBD1 (6 bases). Germline V gene lookup returns CDR1 MGHRA and CDR2 YSYEKL. Trimming pared 4 bases from V and 5 bases from J, leaving 14 bases between. CDR3 length equals 15 residues. CDR3 DNA sequence: TGCGCCAGCAGCCGCCTACAGGGCCCCAATGAAAAACTGTTTTTT. It specifies CASSRLQGPNEKLFF.

This clone was counted a few times. The CDR3 loop is CATTGGSGNTIYF. The CDR3 nucleotides read TGTGCCACTACAGGGGGCTCTGGAAACACCATATATTTT. The chain uses TRBV10-3 and TRBJ1-3, with 8 bases that match TRBD1. This CDR3 has 13 amino acids. From germline, CDR1 is ENHRY and CDR2 SYGVKD. V gave up 10 bases and J gave up 0 bases; unmatched junction bases: 2.

The table lists this clone with a count of one. The chain uses TRBV7-3 and TRBJ2-1; D not resolved. CDR3 length: 13 residues. With 0 bases removed from V and 2 bases from J, the gap between germline ends came to 2 bases. Germline CDR1 SGHTA, CDR2 FQGTGA. CDR3 sequence reads: CASSLTTYNEQFF. In DNA, the CDR3 is TGTGCCAGCAGCTTAACTACCTACAATGAGCAGTTCTTC.

The genes are TRBV12-3 or TRBV12-4 and TRBJ1-1; D gene unclear. The CDR3 runs 13 residues. V gave up 1 base and J gave up 11 bases, with 14 bases separating them. The CDR3 sequence: CASSLGGRTGAFF. DNA for the CDR3: TGTGCCAGCAGTTTAGGCGGGCGAACGGGGGCTTTCTTT.

CDR3 sequence (DNA): TGTGCCAGCAGACGCTCGGGACAGGGGAGCACTGAAGCTTTCTTT. This codes for CASRRSGQGSTEAFF. This rearrangement joins TRBV2 to TRBJ1-1, with 10 bases that match TRBD1. V shed 6 bases and J 4 bases; nucleotides not matched to a gene: 8. The CDR3 covers 15 residues. The germline V gene encodes CDR1 SNHLY and CDR2 FYNNEI.

The rearrangement joins TRBV5-8 to TRBJ1-2, with a weak D call TRBD1 (5 bases). This CDR3 is 12 amino acids long. In germline, CDR1 is SGHTS, CDR2 YDEGEE. Trimming removed 3 bases at V and 7 bases at J, with 10 bases between. CDR3 DNA sequence: TGTGCCAGCAGCTCATCGGGGGTTGGCTACACCTTC. Translation gives CASSSSGVGYTF.

The chain employs TRBV19 and TRBJ2-2; 8 nucleotides agree with TRBD1. The CDR3 has 13 amino acids. V was pared by 6 bases and J by 7 bases, with 4 bases of the junction left unmatched. Germline V gives CDR1 LNHDA, CDR2 SQIVND (reference sequence). The CDR3 sequence is CASSRQGYGELFF. For the CDR3, the DNA is TGTGCCAGTAGCAGACAGGGGTACGGGGAGCTGTTTTTT.

This chain connects TRBV27 to TRBJ2-7; no clear D gene. Trimming shortened V by 3 bases and J by 4 bases, and 13 bases separated the two germline ends. The CDR3 loop spans 14 amino acids. Germline values: CDR1 MNHEY, CDR2 SMNVEV (reference sequence). CDR3 in amino acids: CASSFRRQAYEQYF. DNA of the CDR3: TGTGCCAGCAGTTTTCGCCGTCAAGCATACGAGCAGTACTTC.

The chain uses TRBV11-3 and TRBJ2-2; D possibly corresponds to TRBD1 (6 bases). The V end was cut by 5 bases, the J end by 4 bases, with 11 bases between. The CDR3 loop spans 14 amino acids. CDR1 is SGHNT, CDR2 YENEEA, per germline. The CDR3: CASSNGQITGELFF. The CDR3 DNA follows: TGTGCCAGCAGCAACGGACAGATCACCGGGGAGCTGTTTTTT.

The chain uses TRBV11-2 and TRBJ1-1; 10 nucleotides agree with TRBD1. Germline CDR1 and CDR2: SGHAT and FQNNGV. Germline trimming cut 3 bases from V and 5 bases from J; bases unmatched to any gene: 3. The CDR3 extends over 14 amino acids. The CDR3 DNA reads TGTGCCAGCAGCTTCGACAGGGGGCGTACTGAAGCTTTCTTT. This sequence encodes CASSFDRGRTEAFF.